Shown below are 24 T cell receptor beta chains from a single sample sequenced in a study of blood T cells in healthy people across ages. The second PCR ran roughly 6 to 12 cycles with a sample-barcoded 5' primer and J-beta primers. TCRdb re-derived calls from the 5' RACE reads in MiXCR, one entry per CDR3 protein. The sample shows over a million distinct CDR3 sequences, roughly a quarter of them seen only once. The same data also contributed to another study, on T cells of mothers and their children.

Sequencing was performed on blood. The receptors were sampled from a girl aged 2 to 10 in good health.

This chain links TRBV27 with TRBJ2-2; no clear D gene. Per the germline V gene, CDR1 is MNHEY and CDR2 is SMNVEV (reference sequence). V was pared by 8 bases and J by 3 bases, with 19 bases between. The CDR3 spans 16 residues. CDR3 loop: CASSFLSGPDTGELFF. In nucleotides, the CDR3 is TGTGCCAGCTCCTTTTTGTCTGGACCAGACACCGGGGAGCTGTTTTTT.

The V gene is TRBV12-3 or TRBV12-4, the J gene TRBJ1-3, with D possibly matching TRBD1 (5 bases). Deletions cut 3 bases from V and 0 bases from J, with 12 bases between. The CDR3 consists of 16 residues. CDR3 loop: CASSLGGPSSGNTIYF. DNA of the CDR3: TGTGCCAGCAGTTTGGGGGGTCCTTCCTCTGGAAACACCATATATTTT.

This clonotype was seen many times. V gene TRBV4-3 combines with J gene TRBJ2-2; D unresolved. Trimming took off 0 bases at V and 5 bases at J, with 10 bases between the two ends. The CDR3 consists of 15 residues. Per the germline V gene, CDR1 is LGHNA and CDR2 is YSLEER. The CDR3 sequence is CASSQDSVGTGELFF. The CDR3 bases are TGCGCCAGCAGCCAAGACTCAGTGGGGACCGGGGAGCTGTTTTTT.

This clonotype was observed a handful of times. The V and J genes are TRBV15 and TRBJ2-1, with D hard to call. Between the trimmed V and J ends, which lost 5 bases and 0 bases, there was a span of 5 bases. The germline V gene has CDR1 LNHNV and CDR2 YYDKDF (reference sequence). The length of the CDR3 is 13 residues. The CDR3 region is CATSEASYNEQFF. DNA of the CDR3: TGTGCCACCAGCGAAGCCTCCTACAATGAGCAGTTCTTC.

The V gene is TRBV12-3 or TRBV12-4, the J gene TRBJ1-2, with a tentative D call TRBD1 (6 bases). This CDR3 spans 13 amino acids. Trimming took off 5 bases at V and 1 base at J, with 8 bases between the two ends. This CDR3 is CASSGQNNYGYTF. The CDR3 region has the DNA TGTGCCAGCAGTGGACAGAATAACTATGGCTACACCTTC.

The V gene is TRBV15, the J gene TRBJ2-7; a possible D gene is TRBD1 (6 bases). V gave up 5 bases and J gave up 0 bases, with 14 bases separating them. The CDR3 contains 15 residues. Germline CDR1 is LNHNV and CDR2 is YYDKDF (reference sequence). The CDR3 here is CATSAGEALSYEQYF. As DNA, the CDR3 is TGTGCCACCAGCGCAGGGGAAGCACTCTCCTACGAGCAGTACTTC.

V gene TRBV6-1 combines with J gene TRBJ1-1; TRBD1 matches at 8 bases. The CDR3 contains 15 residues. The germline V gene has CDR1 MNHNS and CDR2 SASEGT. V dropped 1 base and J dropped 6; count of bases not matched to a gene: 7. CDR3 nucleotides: TGTGCCAGCAGTGAAGGGACAGGGAGTAATCCTGAAGCTTTCTTT. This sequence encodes CASSEGTGSNPEAFF.

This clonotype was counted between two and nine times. CDR3 bases: TGTGCCAGCAGCCTAACAGGGGAGCGATCACCCCTCCACTTT. Its translation: CASSLTGERSPLHF. The chain is built from TRBV7-6 and TRBJ1-6; 7 bases are a match to TRBD1. V lost 5 bases, J lost 10 bases, and 8 bases stayed unmatched. There are 14 residues in the CDR3. Germline V gene data show CDR1 as SGHVS and CDR2 as FNYEAQ.

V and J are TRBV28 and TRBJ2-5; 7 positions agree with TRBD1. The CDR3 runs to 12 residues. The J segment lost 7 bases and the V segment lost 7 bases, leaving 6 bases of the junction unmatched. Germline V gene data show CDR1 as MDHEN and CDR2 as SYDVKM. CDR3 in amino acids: CASTGTVGTQYF. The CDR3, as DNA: TGTGCCAGCACCGGGACAGTCGGGACCCAGTACTTC.

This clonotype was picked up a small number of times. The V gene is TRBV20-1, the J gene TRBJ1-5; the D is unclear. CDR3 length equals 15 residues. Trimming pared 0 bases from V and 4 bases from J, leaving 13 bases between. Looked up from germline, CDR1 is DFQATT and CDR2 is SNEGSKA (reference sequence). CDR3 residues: CSARDFGRVNQPQHF. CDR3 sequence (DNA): TGCAGTGCTAGAGACTTCGGACGTGTTAATCAGCCCCAGCATTTT.

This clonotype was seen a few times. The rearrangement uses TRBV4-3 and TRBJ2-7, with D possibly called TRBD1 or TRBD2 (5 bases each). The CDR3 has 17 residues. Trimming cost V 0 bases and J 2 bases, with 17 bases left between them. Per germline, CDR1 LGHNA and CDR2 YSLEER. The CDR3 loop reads CASSQDSLRDGAYEQYF. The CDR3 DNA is TGCGCCAGCAGCCAAGATAGCCTCCGGGACGGAGCCTACGAGCAGTACTTC.

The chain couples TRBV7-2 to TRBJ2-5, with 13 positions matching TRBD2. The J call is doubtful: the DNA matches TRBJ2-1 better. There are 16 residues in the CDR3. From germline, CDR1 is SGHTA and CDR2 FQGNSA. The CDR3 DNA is TGTGCCAGCAGCTTGCCGGGACTAGCGGGGAGCAATGAGCAGTTCTTC. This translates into CASSLPGLAGSNEQFF.

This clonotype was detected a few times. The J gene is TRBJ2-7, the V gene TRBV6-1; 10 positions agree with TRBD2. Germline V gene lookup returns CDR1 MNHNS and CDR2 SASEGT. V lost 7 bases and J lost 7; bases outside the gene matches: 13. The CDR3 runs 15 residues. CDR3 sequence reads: CASTGVSGGAGEQYF. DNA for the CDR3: TGTGCCAGCACGGGGGTGAGCGGGGGGGCGGGTGAGCAGTACTTC.

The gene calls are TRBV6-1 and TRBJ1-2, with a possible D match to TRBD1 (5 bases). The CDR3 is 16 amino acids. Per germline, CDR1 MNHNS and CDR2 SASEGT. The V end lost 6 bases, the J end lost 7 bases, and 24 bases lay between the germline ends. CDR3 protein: CASSPLPGTPEGGYTF. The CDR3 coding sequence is TGTGCCAGCAGCCCCCTTCCCGGGACTCCCGAGGGTGGCTACACCTTC.

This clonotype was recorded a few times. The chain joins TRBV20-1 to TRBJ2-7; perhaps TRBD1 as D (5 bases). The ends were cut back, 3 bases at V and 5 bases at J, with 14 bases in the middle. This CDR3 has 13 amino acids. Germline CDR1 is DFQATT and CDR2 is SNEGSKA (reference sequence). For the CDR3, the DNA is TGCAGTGCTAGGGGTCCAGTAGGGGACGAGCAGTACTTC. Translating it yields CSARGPVGDEQYF.

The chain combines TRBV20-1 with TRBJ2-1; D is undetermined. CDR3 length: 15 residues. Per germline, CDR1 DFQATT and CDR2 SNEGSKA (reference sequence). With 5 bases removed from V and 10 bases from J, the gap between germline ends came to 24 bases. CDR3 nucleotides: TGCAGTGCTTTCCTTTCGATGGGTCTGGGGAACGAGCAGTTCTTC. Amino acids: CSAFLSMGLGNEQFF.

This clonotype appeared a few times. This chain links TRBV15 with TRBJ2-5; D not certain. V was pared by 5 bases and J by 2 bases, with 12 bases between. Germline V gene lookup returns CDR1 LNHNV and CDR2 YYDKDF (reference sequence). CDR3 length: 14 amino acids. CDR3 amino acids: CATSGTMMQETQYF. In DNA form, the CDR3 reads TGTGCCACCAGCGGTACAATGATGCAAGAGACCCAGTACTTC.

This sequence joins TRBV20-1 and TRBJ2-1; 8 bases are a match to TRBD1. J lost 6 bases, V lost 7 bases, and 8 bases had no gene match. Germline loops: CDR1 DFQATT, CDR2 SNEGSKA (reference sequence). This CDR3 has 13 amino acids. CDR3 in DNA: TGCAGTGTGTCACAGGGGGTCATCAATGAGCAGTTCTTC. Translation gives CSVSQGVINEQFF.

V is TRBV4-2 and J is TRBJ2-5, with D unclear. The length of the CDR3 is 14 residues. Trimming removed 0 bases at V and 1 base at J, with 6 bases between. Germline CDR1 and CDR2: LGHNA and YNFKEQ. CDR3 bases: TGTGCCAGCAGCCAAGATTTCGGCCAAGAGACCCAGTACTTC. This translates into CASSQDFGQETQYF.

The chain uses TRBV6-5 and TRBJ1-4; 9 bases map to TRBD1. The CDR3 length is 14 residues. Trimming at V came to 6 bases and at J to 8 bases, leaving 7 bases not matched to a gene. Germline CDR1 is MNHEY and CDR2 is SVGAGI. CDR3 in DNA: TGTGCCAGCAGCCCGACAGGGGGGGAGGAAAAACTGTTTTTT. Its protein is CASSPTGGEEKLFF.

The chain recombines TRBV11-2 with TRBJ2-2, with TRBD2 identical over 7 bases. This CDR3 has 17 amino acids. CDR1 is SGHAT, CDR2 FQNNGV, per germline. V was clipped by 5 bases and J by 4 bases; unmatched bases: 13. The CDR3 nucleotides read TGTGCCAGCAGCGTTTTCCGCGTGCCTAGCGGCACCGGGGAGCTGTTTTTT. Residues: CASSVFRVPSGTGELFF.

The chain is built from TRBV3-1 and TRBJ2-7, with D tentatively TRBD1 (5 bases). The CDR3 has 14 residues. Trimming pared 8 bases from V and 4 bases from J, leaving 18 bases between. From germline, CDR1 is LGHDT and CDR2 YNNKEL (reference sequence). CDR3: CASGLRVIGYEQYF. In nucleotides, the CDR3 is TGTGCCAGCGGTCTCAGGGTAATAGGGTACGAGCAGTACTTC.

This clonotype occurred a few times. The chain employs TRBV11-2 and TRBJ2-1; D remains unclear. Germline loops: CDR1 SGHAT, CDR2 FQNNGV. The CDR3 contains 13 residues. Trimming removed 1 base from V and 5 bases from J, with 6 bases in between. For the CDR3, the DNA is TGTGCCAGCAGCTTAGTCGGGCACAATGAGCAGTTCTTC. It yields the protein CASSLVGHNEQFF.

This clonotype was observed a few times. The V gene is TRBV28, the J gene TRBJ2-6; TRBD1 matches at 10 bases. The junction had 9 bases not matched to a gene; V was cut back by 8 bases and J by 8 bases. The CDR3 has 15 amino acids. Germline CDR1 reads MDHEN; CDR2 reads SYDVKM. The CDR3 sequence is CASGGGQGNSNVLTF. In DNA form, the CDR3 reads TGTGCCAGCGGTGGGGGACAGGGGAATTCCAACGTCCTGACTTTC.